This TCR beta chain was profiled in a study of T cells expressing NK-cell markers. Study details: In sorted CD3+CD56+NKG2C+, CD3+CD56+NKG2C- and CD3+CD56-NKG2C+ T cells, TCR beta repertoires were obtained. Eight donors were sequenced, of whom seven were HCMV-seropositive, while the remaining one was HCMV-seronegative. Study-wide findings and caveats: Top CD8+ clonotypes included the dominant CD3+CD56+NKG2C+ clonotypes in 5 to 7 donors. Evidence did not settle whether expanded NKG2C+ T cell clones targeted HCMV.

The CDR3 consists of 14 residues. Per germline, CDR1 SEHNR and CDR2 FQNEAQ (reference sequence). Concerning this clonotype: Its antigen is not known.

TCRdb reprocessed the 5' RACE reads and keeps a single row for each CDR3 protein, giving no DNA. The sample table includes some 190,000 distinct CDR3 sequences. The sequencing input was blood T cells: a sorted CD56 or NKG2C T cell subset, CD4+ or CD8+ T cells, or bulk PBMC T cells (not recorded which). V usage is TRBV7-9 and J usage is TRBJ2-5; TCRdb's D call of TRBD2 is untestable without DNA. This receptor was identified in a man between 18 and 69 years old in good health. This chain's CDR3 is CASSPSGAWETQYF.